This T cell receptor beta chain was recorded in a study of cytomegalovirus exposure and HLA in healthy donors. Overall study results and limits: Three chains linked to CMV were shown in vitro to be specific for CMV antigens. More clonal expansion characterized HLA-associated TCR beta chains than equally common others in a later analysis. The only immune exposure information that was available was CMV serostatus. A link between a missense DCLRE1C variant and TCR beta V- and J-gene trimming emerged from a later analysis.

It was with 60 Vbeta and 13 Jbeta primers that the PCR ran. Libraries were prepared by immunoSEQ multiplex PCR; TCRdb keeps only in-frame clonotypes and omits some of them. Of approximately 100,000 clones listed, around 76% are singletons. This clone was seen a few times. Its target is not known. Per the germline V gene, CDR1 is SEHNR and CDR2 is FQNEAQ (reference sequence). V was clipped by 5 bases and J by 10 bases, with 21 bases between them. The length of the CDR3 is 15 residues. The V call is TRBV7-9, the J call TRBJ2-1; TRBD2 is a possible D gene (7 bases). The receptor was derived from a woman aged 50 to 65 in good health and CMV-seropositive. Input material: PBMCs. The CDR3: CASSPKGRGQEEQFF. In DNA, the CDR3 is TGTGCCAGCAGCCCCAAGGGGCGGGGGCAGGAGGAGCAGTTCTTC.